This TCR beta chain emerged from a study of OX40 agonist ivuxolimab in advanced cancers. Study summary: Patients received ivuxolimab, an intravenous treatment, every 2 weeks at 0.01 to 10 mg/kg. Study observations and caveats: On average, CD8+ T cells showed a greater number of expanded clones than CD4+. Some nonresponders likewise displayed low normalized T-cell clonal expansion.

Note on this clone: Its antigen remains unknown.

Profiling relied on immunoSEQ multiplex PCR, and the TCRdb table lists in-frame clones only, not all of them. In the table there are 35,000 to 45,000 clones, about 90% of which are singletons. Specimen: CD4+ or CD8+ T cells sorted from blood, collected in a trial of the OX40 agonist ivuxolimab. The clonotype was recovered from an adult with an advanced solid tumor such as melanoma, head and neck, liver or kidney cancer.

CDR3 nucleotide sequence: TGCAGCGTACAGGGTCCCAACTATGGCTACACCTTC. Protein: CSVQGPNYGYTF. The chain uses TRBV29-1 and TRBJ1-2; perhaps TRBD1 as D (6 bases). The CDR3 runs 12 residues. Germline V gene data show CDR1 as SQVTM and CDR2 as ANQGSEA. The V gene lost 6 bases and the J gene lost 2 bases, with 10 bases spanning the gap.